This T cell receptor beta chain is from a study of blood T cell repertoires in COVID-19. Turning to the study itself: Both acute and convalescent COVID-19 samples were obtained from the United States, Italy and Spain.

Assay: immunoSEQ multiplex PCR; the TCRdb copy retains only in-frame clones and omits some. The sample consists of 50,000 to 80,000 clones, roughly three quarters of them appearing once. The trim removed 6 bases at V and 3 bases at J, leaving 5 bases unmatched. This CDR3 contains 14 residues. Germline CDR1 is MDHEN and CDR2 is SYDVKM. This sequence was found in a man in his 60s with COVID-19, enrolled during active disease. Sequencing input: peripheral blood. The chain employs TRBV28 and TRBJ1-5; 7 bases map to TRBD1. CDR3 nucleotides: TGTGCCAGCAGCACACAGGGGTTCAATCAGCCCCAGCATTTT. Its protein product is CASSTQGFNQPQHF.